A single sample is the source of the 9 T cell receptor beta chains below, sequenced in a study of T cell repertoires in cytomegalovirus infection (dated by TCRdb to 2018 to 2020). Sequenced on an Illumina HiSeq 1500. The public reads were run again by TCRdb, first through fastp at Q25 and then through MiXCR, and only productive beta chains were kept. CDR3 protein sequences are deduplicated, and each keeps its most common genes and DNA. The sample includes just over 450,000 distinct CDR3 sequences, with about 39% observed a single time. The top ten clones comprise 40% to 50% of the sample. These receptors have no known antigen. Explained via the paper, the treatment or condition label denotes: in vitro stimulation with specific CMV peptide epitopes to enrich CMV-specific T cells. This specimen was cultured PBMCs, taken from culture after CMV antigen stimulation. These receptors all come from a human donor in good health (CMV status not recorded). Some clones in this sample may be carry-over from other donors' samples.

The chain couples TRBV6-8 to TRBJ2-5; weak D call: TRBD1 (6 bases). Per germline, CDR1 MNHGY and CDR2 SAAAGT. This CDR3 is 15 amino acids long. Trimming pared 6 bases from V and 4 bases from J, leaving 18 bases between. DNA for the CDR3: TGTGCCAGCAGGCACAGGGTTGGGGCTGGAGAGACCCAGTACTTC. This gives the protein CASRHRVGAGETQYF.

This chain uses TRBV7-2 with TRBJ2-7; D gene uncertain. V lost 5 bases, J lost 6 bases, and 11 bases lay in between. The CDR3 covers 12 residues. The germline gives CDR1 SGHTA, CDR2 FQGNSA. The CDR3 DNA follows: TGTGCCAGCAGCCCCCGCCCGTTCGAGCAGTACTTC. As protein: CASSPRPFEQYF.

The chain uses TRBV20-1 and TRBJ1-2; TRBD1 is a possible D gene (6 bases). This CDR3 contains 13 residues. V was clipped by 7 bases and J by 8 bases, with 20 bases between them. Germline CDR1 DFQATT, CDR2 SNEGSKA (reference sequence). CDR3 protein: CSVARSGAQGYTF. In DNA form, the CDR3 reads TGCAGTGTCGCGAGGTCAGGGGCGCAGGGCTACACCTTC.

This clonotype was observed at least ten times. CDR3 amino acids: CASSLTPHLGYEQYF. The DNA for the CDR3 is TGTGCCAGCAGCTTAACCCCCCATCTCGGCTACGAGCAGTACTTC. The chain combines TRBV7-2 with TRBJ2-7, with D unclear. CDR1 SGHTA and CDR2 FQGNSA come from the germline V gene. The CDR3 is made up of 15 amino acids. V was shortened by 2 bases and J by 3 bases, with 14 bases between the two germline ends.

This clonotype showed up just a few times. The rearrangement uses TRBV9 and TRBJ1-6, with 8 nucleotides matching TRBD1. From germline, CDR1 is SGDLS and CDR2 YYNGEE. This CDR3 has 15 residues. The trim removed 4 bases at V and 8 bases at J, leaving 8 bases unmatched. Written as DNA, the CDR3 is TGTGCCAGCAGCAGGCAGGGGGCCGGGGATTCACCCCTCCACTTT. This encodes CASSRQGAGDSPLHF.

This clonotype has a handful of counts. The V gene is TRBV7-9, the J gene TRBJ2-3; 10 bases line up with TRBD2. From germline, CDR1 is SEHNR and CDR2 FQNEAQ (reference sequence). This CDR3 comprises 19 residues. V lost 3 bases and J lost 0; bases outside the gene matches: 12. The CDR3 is CASSFRPSGGVTSTDTQYF. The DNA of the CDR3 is TGTGCCAGCAGCTTCCGCCCTAGCGGGGGTGTTACTAGCACAGATACGCAGTATTTT.

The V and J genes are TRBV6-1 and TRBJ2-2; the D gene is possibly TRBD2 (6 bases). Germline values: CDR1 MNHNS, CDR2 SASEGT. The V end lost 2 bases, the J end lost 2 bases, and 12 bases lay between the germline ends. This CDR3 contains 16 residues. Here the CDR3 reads CASSEKRVPNTGELFF. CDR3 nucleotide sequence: TGTGCCAGCAGTGAAAAGCGGGTGCCCAACACCGGGGAGCTGTTTTTT.

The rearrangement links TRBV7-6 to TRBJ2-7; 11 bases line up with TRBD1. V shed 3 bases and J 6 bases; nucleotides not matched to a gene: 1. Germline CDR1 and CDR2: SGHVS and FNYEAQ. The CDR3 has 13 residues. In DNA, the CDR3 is TGTGCCAGCAGCTTGGACAGGGGGCTCGAGCAGTACTTC. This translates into CASSLDRGLEQYF.

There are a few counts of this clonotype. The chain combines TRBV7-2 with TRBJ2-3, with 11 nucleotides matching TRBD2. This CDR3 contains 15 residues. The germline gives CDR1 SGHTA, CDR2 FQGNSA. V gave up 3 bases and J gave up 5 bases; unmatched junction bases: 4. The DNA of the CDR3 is TGTGCCAGCAGCTTTAGCGGGGGGGCTTTAGATACGCAGTATTTT. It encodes CASSFSGGALDTQYF.